These 14 T cell receptor beta chains share one sample of origin, sequenced in a study of shared clonotypes between healthy human individuals. Sequencing was performed with immunoSEQ multiplex PCR; in TCRdb, only in-frame clones are kept and a portion is missing. Here the sample spans around 600,000 clones, approximately 96% being singletons. In the naive CD8 group, cells lacked CD45RO and were positively selected for CCR7, so terminally differentiated effector memory CD45RA+ cells were left out. Material for sequencing was naive CD8+ T cells sorted from blood. Receptors were obtained from a woman in her 30s in good health.

The chain combines TRBV7-3 with TRBJ1-2; maybe TRBD1 (6 bases). The CDR3 contains 14 residues. Trimming removed 5 bases from V and 4 bases from J, with 14 bases in between. The germline V gene encodes CDR1 SGHTA and CDR2 FQGTGA. The CDR3 spells CASSPMDSGYGYTF. Here the CDR3 DNA reads TGTGCCAGCAGCCCCATGGACAGCGGCTATGGCTACACCTTC.

The chain carries TRBV9 and TRBJ1-1; D is possibly TRBD1 (5 bases). Germline values: CDR1 SGDLS, CDR2 YYNGEE. CDR3 length equals 17 residues. V lost 2 bases and J lost 1, with 18 bases in between. CDR3 residues: CASSVEGRVGANTEAFF. The CDR3, as DNA: TGTGCCAGCAGCGTTGAGGGCAGGGTAGGGGCGAACACTGAAGCTTTCTTT.

In the case of this clone: This specimen includes other DNA sequences encoding the same CDR3. The chain couples TRBV5-6 to TRBJ2-1; D not resolved. This CDR3 is built from 13 residues. Trimming took 0 bases from V and 4 from J, leaving 5 bases between them. The germline CDR1 and CDR2 sequences are SGHDT and YYEEEE. The CDR3 DNA sequence: TGTGCCAGCAGCTTGGGGTTGTACAATGAGCAGTTCTTC. Translation: CASSLGLYNEQFF.

The chain has TRBV18 and TRBJ2-7; TRBD2 is a possible D gene (5 bases). The V gene's germline CDR1 is KGHSH and CDR2 LQKENI. The CDR3 is 13 residues long. Trimming shortened V by 0 bases and J by 2 bases, and 5 bases separated the two germline ends. The CDR3 DNA reads as TGTGCCAGCTCACCACCACTAGCCTACGAGCAGTACTTC. Protein product: CASSPPLAYEQYF. The full variable domain, rest sourced from reference TRBV18 and TRBJ2-7, is NAGVMQNPRHLVRRRGQEARLRCSPMKGHSHVYWYRQLPEEGLKFMVYLQKENIIDESGMPKERFSAEFPKEGPSILRIQQVVRGDSAAYFCASSPPLAYEQYFGPGTRLTVT.

The rearrangement links TRBV21-1 to TRBJ2-5; the D call of TRBD2 is as the table states it, not checked on the DNA. TRBV21-1 is a pseudogene locus. There are 13 residues in the CDR3. The CDR3: CASSNGGQETQYF. The CDR3 DNA sequence: TGTGCCAGCAGCAACGGGGGCCAAGAGACCCAGTACTTC.

V and J are TRBV28 and TRBJ2-1, with a weak D call TRBD2 (5 bases). V lost 5 bases and J lost 0, with 14 bases in between. Germline lookup yields CDR1 MDHEN and CDR2 SYDVKM. The CDR3 consists of 16 residues. In DNA form, the CDR3 reads TGTGCCAGCAGTCCCCGGGGTTGGGGCTCCTACAATGAGCAGTTCTTC. It specifies CASSPRGWGSYNEQFF.

This clone has a single count. The V call is TRBV25-1, the J call TRBJ1-1, with 7 bases fitting TRBD1. The J segment lost 1 base and the V segment lost 4 bases, leaving 3 bases of the junction unmatched. The CDR3 contains 14 residues. CDR1 and CDR2 from the germline V gene are MGHDK and SYGVNS. The CDR3 here is CASSGQGWNTEAFF. CDR3 nucleotides: TGTGCCAGCAGTGGACAGGGATGGAACACTGAAGCTTTCTTT.

The rearrangement uses TRBV6-1 and TRBJ2-2; D is perhaps TRBD1 (5 bases). The germline gives CDR1 MNHNS, CDR2 SASEGT. This CDR3 spans 15 amino acids. Trimming took off 4 bases at V and 4 bases at J, with 13 bases between the two ends. The CDR3, as DNA: TGTGCCAGCAGTGGTCTTAGGGGAACCACCGGGGAGCTGTTTTTT. Translated, it gives CASSGLRGTTGELFF.

This chain uses TRBV6-4 with TRBJ2-1; D possibly corresponds to TRBD1 (6 bases). Germline V CDR1 and CDR2: MRHNA, SNTAGT. CDR3 length: 14 residues. Trimming stripped 6 bases from V and 3 bases from J, with 12 bases between. The CDR3 sequence is CASRLEQGYNEQFF. The CDR3 region has the DNA TGTGCCAGCAGACTCGAACAGGGCTACAATGAGCAGTTCTTC.

Concerning this clone itself: In the same sample, other DNA sequences code for this CDR3. The chain links TRBV7-9 to TRBJ1-5; TRBD1 is a possible D gene (6 bases). Germline CDR1 is SEHNR and CDR2 is FQNEAQ (reference sequence). This CDR3 region has 14 residues. V shed 3 bases and J shed 7 bases, with 13 bases lying between them. The CDR3 DNA reads TGTGCCAGCAGCTTGGGGGGCTCCGGGCAGCCCCAGCATTTT. Its translation: CASSLGGSGQPQHF.

The rearrangement joins TRBV7-6 to TRBJ2-1; no reliable D call. This CDR3 has 16 amino acids. Trimming pared 2 bases from V and 8 bases from J, leaving 19 bases between. The germline V gene has CDR1 SGHVS and CDR2 FNYEAQ. The CDR3 here is CASSLMVSRNRDEQFF. Here the CDR3 DNA reads TGTGCCAGCAGCTTAATGGTTAGCCGCAATCGGGATGAGCAGTTCTTC.

The J gene is TRBJ2-7, the V gene TRBV19, with 10 nucleotides matching TRBD2. Germline loops: CDR1 LNHDA, CDR2 SQIVND (reference sequence). The CDR3 covers 15 residues. V gave up 4 bases and J gave up 7 bases; unmatched junction bases: 10. CDR3 loop: CASSTPAGGSVEQYF. The CDR3 DNA sequence: TGTGCCAGTAGTACACCAGCGGGAGGGTCGGTTGAGCAGTACTTC.

This chain uses TRBV11-2 with TRBJ2-7, with 8 nucleotides matching TRBD1. The CDR3 extends over 15 amino acids. CDR1 SGHAT and CDR2 FQNNGV come from the germline V gene. The ends lost 5 bases at V and 5 bases at J; junction bases unmatched: 11. In DNA form, the CDR3 reads TGTGCCAGCAGCACGCTCAAGGACAGGGCCCACGAGCAGTACTTC. This codes for CASSTLKDRAHEQYF.

The V gene is TRBV4-1, the J gene TRBJ2-2; D is unclear. Trimming took off 1 base at V and 1 base at J, with 7 bases between the two ends. CDR1 and CDR2 (germline): MGHRA, YSYEKL. This CDR3 has 15 amino acids. The CDR3 protein is CASSQVEQNTGELFF. DNA for the CDR3: TGCGCCAGCAGCCAAGTCGAACAGAACACCGGGGAGCTGTTTTTT.